The rows below give T cell receptor beta chains drawn from one sample of a study of response to subunit inactivated influenza vaccine. MiXCR, applied by TCRdb to the RT-PCR reads, yields one record per CDR3 protein. The sample consists of more than 550,000 distinct CDR3 sequences, about 11% of them appearing once. Specimen: PBMCs from blood, collected on the day of vaccination. These receptors were taken from a man in his fifties or sixties who received an inactivated influenza vaccine. CDR3s leave out the opening cysteine and the closing phenylalanine or tryptophan. The order of the fields is V gene, CDR3 protein.

V: TRBV6-1
CDR3: ASITTSRGAEAF

V: TRBV27
CDR3: ASSRPRGEQF

V: TRBV7-8
CDR3: ASSLAGAAYNSPLH

V: TRBV9
CDR3: ASSVRPGEETQY

V: TRBV4-2
CDR3: ASSQDFNRESHEQY

V: TRBV20-1
CDR3: SATGPGSTYEQY

V: TRBV29-1
CDR3: SVSGTSFHEQF

V: TRBV9
CDR3: ASSVATYGQGGTDTQY

V: TRBV7-8
CDR3: ASSSVGRGGQSDTQY

V: TRBV30
CDR3: ACPATGDGANVLT

V: TRBV20-1
CDR3: STGTSGDLGEQF